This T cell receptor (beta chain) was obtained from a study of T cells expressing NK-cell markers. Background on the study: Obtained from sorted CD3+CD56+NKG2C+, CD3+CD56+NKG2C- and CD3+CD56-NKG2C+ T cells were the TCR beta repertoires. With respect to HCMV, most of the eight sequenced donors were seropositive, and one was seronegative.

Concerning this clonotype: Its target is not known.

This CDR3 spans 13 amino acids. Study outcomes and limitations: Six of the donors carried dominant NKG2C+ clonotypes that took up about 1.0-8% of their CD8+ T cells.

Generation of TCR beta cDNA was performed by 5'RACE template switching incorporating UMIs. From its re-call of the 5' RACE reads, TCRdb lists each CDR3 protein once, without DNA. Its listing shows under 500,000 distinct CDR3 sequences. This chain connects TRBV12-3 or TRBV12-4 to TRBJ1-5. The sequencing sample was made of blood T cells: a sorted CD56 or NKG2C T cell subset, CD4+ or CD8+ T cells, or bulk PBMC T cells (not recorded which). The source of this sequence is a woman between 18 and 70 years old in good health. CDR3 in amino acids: CASSQTSNQPQHF.